This TCR beta chain was found in a study of identical twins. Study-wide results and caveats: Partial confounding of zero-insertion analyses by invariant MAIT and iNKT cells was possible. A lower insertion count was a feature of abundant cord blood beta clonotypes, with no such feature in memory repertoires.

TCRdb reprocessed the 5' RACE reads with MiXCR, giving one entry per CDR3 protein. The sample has some 320,000 distinct CDR3 sequences, over 9% seen once. In the case of this clonotype: What it binds is not known.

In germline, CDR1 is SGHRS, CDR2 YFSETQ. Trimming at V came to 0 bases and at J to 2 bases, leaving 8 bases not matched to a gene. The CDR3 is 18 amino acids. The data were also submitted as part of a second study, on yellow fever vaccine responses in identical twins.

The genes are TRBV5-1 and TRBJ2-3, with 11 bases identical to TRBD2. The sequenced material came from CD8+ T cells sorted from blood. This clonotype was sampled from a young woman in good health. CDR3 nucleotides: TGCGCCAGCAGCTTGGGGACCGGGACTAGCGGCCTCACAGATACGCAGTATTTT. Amino acid sequence: CASSLGTGTSGLTDTQYF.